Included here is one T cell receptor (beta chain) sequence, with context. V lost 9 bases, J lost 9 bases, and 14 bases stayed unmatched. The CDR3 runs 14 residues. The germline V gene has CDR1 MDHEN and CDR2 SYDVKM. The data derive from a study of T cell changes during pregnancy in multiple sclerosis. Produced via immunoSEQ multiplex PCR; TCRdb's table is partial and in-frame only. The table records approximately 39,000 clones, roughly 90% of them present only once. Sequenced here: CD4+ T cells from peripheral blood mononuclear cells, sampled in the second trimester of pregnancy. The rearrangement joins TRBV28 to TRBJ2-1; 7 nucleotides match TRBD2. The clonotype comes from a female donor with multiple sclerosis, enrolled in a pregnancy study. CDR3 DNA: TGTGCCAGTTTGCTCGGGACTAATACCGGTGAGCAGTTCTTC. Residues: CASLLGTNTGEQFF.